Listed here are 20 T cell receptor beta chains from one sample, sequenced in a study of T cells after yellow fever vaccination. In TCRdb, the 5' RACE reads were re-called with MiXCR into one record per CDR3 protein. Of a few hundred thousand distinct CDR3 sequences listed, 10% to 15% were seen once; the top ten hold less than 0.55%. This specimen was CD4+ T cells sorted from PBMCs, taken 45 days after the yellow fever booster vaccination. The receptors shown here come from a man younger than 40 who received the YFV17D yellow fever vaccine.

The CDR3: CASSRTSAGGEQFF. In DNA, the CDR3 is TGTGCCAGCAGCCGGACTAGCGCTGGTGGGGAGCAGTTCTTC. The chain couples TRBV7-9 to TRBJ2-1; 9 positions agree with TRBD2. Germline V gene lookup returns CDR1 SEHNR and CDR2 FQNEAQ (reference sequence). J gave up 10 bases and V 5 bases, and 9 bases lay outside the gene matches. The CDR3 has 14 residues. Using reference TRBV7-9 and TRBJ2-1 for the parts outside the CDR3, the full variable domain is DTGVSQNPRHKITKRGQNVTFRCDPISEHNRLYWYRQTLGQGPEFLTYFQNEAQLEKSRLLSDRFSAERPKGSFSTLEIQRTEQGDSAMYLCASSRTSAGGEQFFGPGTRLTVL.

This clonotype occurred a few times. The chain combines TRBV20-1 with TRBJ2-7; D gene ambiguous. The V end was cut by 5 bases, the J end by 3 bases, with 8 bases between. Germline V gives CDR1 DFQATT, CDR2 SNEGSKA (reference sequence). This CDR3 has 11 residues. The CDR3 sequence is CSALSSYEQYF. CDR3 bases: TGCAGTGCTCTATCGAGCTACGAGCAGTACTTC.

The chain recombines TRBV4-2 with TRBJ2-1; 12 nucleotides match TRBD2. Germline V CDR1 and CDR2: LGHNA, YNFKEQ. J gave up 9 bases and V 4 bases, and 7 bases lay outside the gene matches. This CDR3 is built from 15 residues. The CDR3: CASSPGTSGWAEQFF. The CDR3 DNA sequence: TGTGCCAGCAGCCCCGGGACTAGCGGGTGGGCTGAGCAGTTCTTC.

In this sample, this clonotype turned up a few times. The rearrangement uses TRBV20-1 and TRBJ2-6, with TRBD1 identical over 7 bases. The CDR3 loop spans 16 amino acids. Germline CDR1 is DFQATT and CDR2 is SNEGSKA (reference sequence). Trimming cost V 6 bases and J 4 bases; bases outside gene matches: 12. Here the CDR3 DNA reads TGCAGTGCGCCAGACCAGACAGGGTACGGGGCCAACGTCCTGACTTTC. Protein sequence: CSAPDQTGYGANVLTF.

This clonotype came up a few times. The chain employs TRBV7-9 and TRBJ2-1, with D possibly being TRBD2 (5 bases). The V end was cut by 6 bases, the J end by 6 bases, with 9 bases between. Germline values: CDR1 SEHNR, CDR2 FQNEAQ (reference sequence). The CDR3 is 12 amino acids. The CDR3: CASSPSTNEQFF. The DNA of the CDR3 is TGTGCCAGCAGTCCTAGCACCAATGAGCAGTTCTTC.

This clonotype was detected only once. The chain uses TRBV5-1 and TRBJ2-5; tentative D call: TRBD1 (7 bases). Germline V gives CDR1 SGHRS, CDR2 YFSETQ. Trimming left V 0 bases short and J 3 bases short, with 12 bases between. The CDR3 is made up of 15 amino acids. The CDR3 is CASSLADREEETQYF. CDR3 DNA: TGCGCCAGCAGCTTGGCCGACAGGGAGGAAGAGACCCAGTACTTC.

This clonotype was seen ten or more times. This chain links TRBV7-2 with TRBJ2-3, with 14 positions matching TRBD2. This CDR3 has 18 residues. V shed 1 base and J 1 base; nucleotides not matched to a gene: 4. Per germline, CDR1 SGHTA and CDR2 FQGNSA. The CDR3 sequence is CASSLGPGLAGGTDTQYF. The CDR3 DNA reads TGTGCCAGCAGCTTAGGGCCGGGACTAGCGGGAGGCACAGATACGCAGTATTTT.

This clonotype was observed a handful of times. CDR3 coding DNA: TGTGCCATCGGGGGGGGCAACACTGAAGCTTTCTTT. Protein sequence: CAIGGGNTEAFF. V is TRBV10-3 and J is TRBJ1-1; TRBD1 is a possible D gene (6 bases). The CDR3 is made up of 12 amino acids. The V and J ends lost 8 bases and 2 bases respectively, with 9 bases between them. Germline V gene data show CDR1 as ENHRY and CDR2 as SYGVKD.

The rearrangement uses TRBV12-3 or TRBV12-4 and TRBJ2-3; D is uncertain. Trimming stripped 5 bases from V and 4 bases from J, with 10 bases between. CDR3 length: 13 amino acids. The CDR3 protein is CASSDGSADTQYF. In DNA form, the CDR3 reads TGTGCCAGCAGTGACGGTTCTGCAGATACGCAGTATTTT.

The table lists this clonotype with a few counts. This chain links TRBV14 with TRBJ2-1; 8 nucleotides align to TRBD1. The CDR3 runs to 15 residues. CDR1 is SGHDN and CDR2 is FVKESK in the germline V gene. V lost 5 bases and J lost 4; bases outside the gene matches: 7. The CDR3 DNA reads TGTGCCAGCAGCGCAGACAGGGGTGCTTACAATGAGCAGTTCTTC. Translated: CASSADRGAYNEQFF.

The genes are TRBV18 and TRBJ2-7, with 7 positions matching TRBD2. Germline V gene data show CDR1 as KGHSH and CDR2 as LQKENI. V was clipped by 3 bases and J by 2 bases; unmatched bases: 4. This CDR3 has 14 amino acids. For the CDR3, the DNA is TGTGCCAGCTCACCTTCTAGCGGACCCTACGAGCAGTACTTC. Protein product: CASSPSSGPYEQYF.

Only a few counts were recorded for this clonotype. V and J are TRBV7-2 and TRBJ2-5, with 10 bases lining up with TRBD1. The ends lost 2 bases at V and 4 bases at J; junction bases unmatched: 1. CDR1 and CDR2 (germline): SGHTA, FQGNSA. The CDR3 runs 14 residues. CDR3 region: CASSLWDRGETQYF. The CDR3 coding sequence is TGTGCCAGCAGCTTATGGGACAGGGGAGAGACCCAGTACTTC.

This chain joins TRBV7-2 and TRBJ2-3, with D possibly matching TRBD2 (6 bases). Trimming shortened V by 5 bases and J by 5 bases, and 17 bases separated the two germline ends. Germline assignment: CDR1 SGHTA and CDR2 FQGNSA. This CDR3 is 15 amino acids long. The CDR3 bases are TGTGCCAGCAGCCGTAGCGGCACAAGCGTAGATACGCAGTATTTT. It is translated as CASSRSGTSVDTQYF.

CDR3 DNA: TGTGCCAGCACAAATCTCCGGGACAGGCCTAGTTACGAGCAGTACTTC. As protein: CASTNLRDRPSYEQYF. This rearrangement joins TRBV7-9 to TRBJ2-7; 8 bases align to TRBD1. CDR1 is SEHNR and CDR2 is FQNEAQ in the germline V gene (reference sequence). The CDR3 is made up of 16 amino acids. V lost 7 bases to trimming and J lost 4 bases; unmatched junction nucleotides: 15.

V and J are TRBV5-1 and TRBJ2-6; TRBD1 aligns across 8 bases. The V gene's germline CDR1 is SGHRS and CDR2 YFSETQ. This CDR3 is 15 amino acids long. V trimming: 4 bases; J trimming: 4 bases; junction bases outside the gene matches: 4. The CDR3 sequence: CASSTQGAGANVLTF. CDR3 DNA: TGCGCCAGCAGCACCCAGGGGGCAGGGGCCAACGTCCTGACTTTC.

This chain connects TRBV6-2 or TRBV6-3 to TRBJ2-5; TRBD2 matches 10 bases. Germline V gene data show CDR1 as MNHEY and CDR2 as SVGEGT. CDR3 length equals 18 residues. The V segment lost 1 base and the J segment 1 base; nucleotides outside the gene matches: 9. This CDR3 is CASSYLGPSGRFQETQYF. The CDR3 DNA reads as TGTGCCAGCAGTTACTTAGGTCCTAGCGGGAGATTCCAAGAGACCCAGTACTTC.

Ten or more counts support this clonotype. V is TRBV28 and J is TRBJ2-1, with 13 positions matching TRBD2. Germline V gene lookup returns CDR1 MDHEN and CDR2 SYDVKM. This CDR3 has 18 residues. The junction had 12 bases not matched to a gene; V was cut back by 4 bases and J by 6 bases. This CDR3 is CASSSFGTSGINFNEQFF. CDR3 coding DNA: TGTGCCAGCAGTTCCTTCGGGACTAGCGGGATAAACTTCAATGAGCAGTTCTTC.

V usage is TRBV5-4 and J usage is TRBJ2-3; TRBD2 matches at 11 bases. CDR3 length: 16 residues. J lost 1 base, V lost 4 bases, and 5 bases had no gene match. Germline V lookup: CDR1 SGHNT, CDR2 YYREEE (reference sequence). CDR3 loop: CASSQLAGVGTDTQYF. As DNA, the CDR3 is TGTGCCAGCAGCCAACTAGCGGGAGTTGGCACAGATACGCAGTATTTT.

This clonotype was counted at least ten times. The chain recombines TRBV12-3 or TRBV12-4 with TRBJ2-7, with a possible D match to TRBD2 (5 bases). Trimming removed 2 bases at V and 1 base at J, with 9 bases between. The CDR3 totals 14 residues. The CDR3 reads CASSLRLASYEQYF. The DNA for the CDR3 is TGTGCCAGCAGTTTACGGCTAGCATCCTACGAGCAGTACTTC.

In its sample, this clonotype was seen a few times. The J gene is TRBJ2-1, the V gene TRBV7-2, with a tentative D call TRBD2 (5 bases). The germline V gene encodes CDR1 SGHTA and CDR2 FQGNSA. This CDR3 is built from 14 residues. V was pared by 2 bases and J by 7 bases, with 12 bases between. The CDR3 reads CASSLTLAGNEQFF. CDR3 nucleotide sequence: TGTGCCAGCAGCTTAACGCTAGCCGGAAATGAGCAGTTCTTC.